This TCR beta chain was observed in a study of T cell changes during pregnancy in multiple sclerosis. Trimming took 3 bases from V and 4 from J; bases not matched to a gene: 2. The V gene's germline CDR1 is MGHRA and CDR2 YSYEKL. The length of the CDR3 is 14 residues. The method was immunoSEQ multiplex PCR; TCRdb's version includes in-frame clones alone and lacks a portion of them. The sample lists fewer than 90,000 clones, approximately 93% occurring once. The V gene is TRBV4-1, the J gene TRBJ2-5, with 10 bases fitting TRBD1. This TCR was sampled from a female donor in good health, enrolled as a control in a pregnancy study. Specimen: peripheral blood, collected after pregnancy. CDR3 in DNA: TGCGCCAGCAGCCACGGGGACAGGGGAGAGACCCAGTACTTC. Residues: CASSHGDRGETQYF.